A selection of T cell receptor beta chains follows, all from one sample in a study of blood T cell repertoires in COVID-19. Libraries were prepared by immunoSEQ multiplex PCR; TCRdb keeps only in-frame clonotypes and omits some of them. Here the sample spans some 90,000 clones, about 90% being singletons. Sequencing was performed on peripheral blood. These receptors all stem from a woman at least 80 years old with active or convalescent COVID-19. CDR3s include the opening cysteine and the closing phenylalanine or tryptophan. The D gene is left open where the match is weak. Rows may omit the clone size; those that give it use once, few, many or a size class.

TRBD1,TRBV2,few,TRBJ1-2,TGTGCCAGAATGACAGGGGGGCCCTATGGCTACACCTTC,CARMTGGPYGYTF
NA,TRBV19,NA,TRBJ2-5,TGTGCCAGTAGTGGGAGCCGTGTGGAGACCCAGTACTTC,CASSGSRVETQYF
TRBD2,TRBV27,once,TRBJ2-7,TGTGCCAGCAGGTTTAGCGGGAGGGCCTTCGAGCAGTACTTC,CASRFSGRAFEQYF
NA,TRBV6-1,NA,TRBJ1-5,TGTGCCAGCAGTGAAGGGGGCAGAAGCAATCAGCCCCAGCATTTT,CASSEGGRSNQPQHF
TRBD1,TRBV28,once,TRBJ1-2,TGTGCCAGCAGACCGGGACAGGGGGGTGGCTACACCTTC,CASRPGQGGGYTF
TRBD1,TRBV5-1,NA,TRBJ2-5,TGCGCCAGCAGCAGGAGACAGGGCGCGGGAGAGACCCAGTACTTC,CASSRRQGAGETQYF
TRBD2,TRBV19,NA,TRBJ2-7,TGTGCCAGTAGTCCTCGGACTAGCGGGATCTACGAGCAGTACTTC,CASSPRTSGIYEQYF
NA,TRBV6-5,NA,TRBJ2-3,TGTGCCAGCAGGCTCGCGGAATTGCAGTATTTT,CASRLAELQYF
NA,TRBV19,NA,TRBJ1-2,TGTGCCAGCTCACCTACCCTGCTTCTTTCCTATTTTGGCTACACCTTC,CASSPTLLLSYFGYTF
TRBD2,TRBV5-5,NA,TRBJ2-5,TGTGCCAGCAGCCCGGGAGGGACTAGCGTGAAAGAGACCCAGTACTTC,CASSPGGTSVKETQYF
TRBD1,TRBV2,NA,TRBJ2-5,TGTGCCAGCAGAGGGGGCAGTTGGACCCAGTACTTC,CASRGGSWTQYF
TRBD1,TRBV5-4,once,TRBJ2-5,TGTGCCAGCAGCTACAATTCCGGGACAGCCTTAAGAGAGACCCAGTACTTC,CASSYNSGTALRETQYF
TRBD1,TRBV19,NA,TRBJ1-3,TGTGCCAGTGGACAGGGGGCAATCAAGGGAAACACCATATATTTT,CASGQGAIKGNTIYF
TRBD1,TRBV7-2,NA,TRBJ1-2,TGTGCCAGCAGCTTAGCCAAGAGGACAGGGTTTGGCTACACCTTC,CASSLAKRTGFGYTF
NA,TRBV5-1,few,TRBJ2-7,TGCGCCAGCAGCTTGGAGGGGGTGGACGAGCAGTACTTC,CASSLEGVDEQYF
TRBD2,TRBV14,NA,TRBJ2-2,TGTGCCAGCAGCCCGCGACTAGCGGGACGCACCGGGGAGCTGTTTTTT,CASSPRLAGRTGELFF
NA,TRBV5-6,NA,TRBJ2-5,TGTGCCAGCAGCTTCAGGACTCAAGAGACCCAGTACTTC,CASSFRTQETQYF
NA,TRBV5-1,NA,TRBJ2-1,TGCGCCAGCAGCTCTTTACAGGGTGGGCAGTTCTTC,CASSSLQGGQFF
TRBD2,TRBV2,NA,TRBJ2-3,TGTGCCAGCAGTTCTCTAGCGGGAGGGCCTAGCACAGATACGCAGTATTTT,CASSSLAGGPSTDTQYF
NA,TRBV28,NA,TRBJ2-1,TGTGCCAGCATCGGGTACGGGGACAATGAGCAGTTCTTC,CASIGYGDNEQFF
NA,TRBV5-5,NA,TRBJ2-3,TGTGCCAGCAGCAGGGGCCTCGGGACAGATACGCAGTATTTT,CASSRGLGTDTQYF
NA,TRBV15,NA,TRBJ2-7,TGTGCCACCAGCAGAGGAGGGAGTGGGTCCTACGAGCAGTACTTC,CATSRGGSGSYEQYF
NA,TRBV20-1,NA,TRBJ1-4,TGCAGTGCTAGAAGAAGCCCTACGTTGTTTTTT,CSARRSPTLFF
NA,TRBV21-1,NA,TRBJ2-3,TGTGCCAGCAGCAGGCCGGGACAGGGCACAGATACGCAGTATTTT,CASSRPGQGTDTQYF
TRBD2,TRBV5-1,NA,TRBJ2-3,TGCGCCAGCAGACAAGGGGAGGGCACGCAGTATTTT,CASRQGEGTQYF
TRBD2,TRBV28,NA,TRBJ2-5,TGTGCCAGCAGTTTACTAGCGGGGAGGGAGACCCAGTACTTC,CASSLLAGRETQYF
NA,TRBV11-2,few,TRBJ1-5,TGTGCCAGCAGCTCCTCTAGCAATCAGCCCCAGCATTTT,CASSSSSNQPQHF
NA,TRBV12-5,NA,TRBJ1-5,TGTGCTAGTGCCCCGAGGGGGAATCAGCCCCAGCATTTT,CASAPRGNQPQHF
TRBD1,TRBV11-2,NA,TRBJ2-3,TGTGCCAGCAGCCTCACACGGGGACAGGGATCAGATACGCAGTATTTT,CASSLTRGQGSDTQYF
NA,TRBV12-3/TRBV12-4,NA,TRBJ2-1,TGTGCCAGCAGACTTTACAATGAGCAGTTCTTC,CASRLYNEQFF
NA,TRBV28,NA,TRBJ2-2,TGTGCCAGCAGCCGACCAGGGCTCAGACAGAACACCGGGGAGCTGTTTTTT,CASSRPGLRQNTGELFF
NA,TRBV5-5,NA,TRBJ1-2,TGTGCCAGCAGCTTGGCCGGGGGGGGAGCCCTCTATGGCTACACCTTC,CASSLAGGGALYGYTF
NA,TRBV28,NA,TRBJ1-1,TGTGCCAGCAGTTACACAGGATCGAACACTGAAGCTTTCTTT,CASSYTGSNTEAFF
NA,TRBV3-1/TRBV3-2,NA,TRBJ2-7,TGTGCCAGCAGCGAGGGGGCCTACGAGCAGTACTTC,CASSEGAYEQYF
TRBD2,TRBV7-2,once,TRBJ2-3,TGTGCCAGCAGCTATAGACTAGCGGGAACAGATACGCAGTATTTT,CASSYRLAGTDTQYF
TRBD1,TRBV2,NA,TRBJ1-2,TGTGCCAGCAGGGACAGGGGGCCGGGTGGCTACACCTTC,CASRDRGPGGYTF
NA,TRBV27,NA,TRBJ1-5,TGTGCCAGCAGTCCGGTAGGGGTTAGCAATCAGCCCCAGCATTTT,CASSPVGVSNQPQHF